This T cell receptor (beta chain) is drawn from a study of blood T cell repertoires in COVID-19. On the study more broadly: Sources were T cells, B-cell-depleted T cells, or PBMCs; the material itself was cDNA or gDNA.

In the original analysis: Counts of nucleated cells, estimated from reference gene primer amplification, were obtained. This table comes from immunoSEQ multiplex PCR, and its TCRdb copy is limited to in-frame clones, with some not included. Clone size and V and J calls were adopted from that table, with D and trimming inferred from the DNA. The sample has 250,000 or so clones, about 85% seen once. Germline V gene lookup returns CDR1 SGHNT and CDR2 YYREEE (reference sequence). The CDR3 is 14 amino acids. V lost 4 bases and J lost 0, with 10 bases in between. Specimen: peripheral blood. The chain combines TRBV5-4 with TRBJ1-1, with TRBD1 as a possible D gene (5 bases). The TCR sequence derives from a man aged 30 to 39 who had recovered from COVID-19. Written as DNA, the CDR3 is TGTGCCAGCAGCCCCACGACAGTGAACACTGAAGCTTTCTTT. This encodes CASSPTTVNTEAFF.